One sample yielded the 5 T cell receptor beta chains listed below, sequenced in a study of T cell responses to AZD1222 COVID-19 vaccine. Data came from immunoSEQ multiplex PCR; TCRdb stores just in-frame clones and leaves some out. The sample has over 150,000 clones; about 92% are singletons. The sequences come from peripheral blood, collected on day 0 of AZD1222 vaccination. The receptors were gathered from an adult in good health.

The gene calls are TRBV5-5 and TRBJ2-7; D gene unclear. Germline V gives CDR1 SGHKS, CDR2 YYEKEE (reference sequence). The ends were cut back, 4 bases at V and 0 bases at J, with 8 bases in the middle. CDR3 length: 13 amino acids. CDR3 DNA: TGTGCCAGCAGCGGCGCCCCCTCCTACGAGCAGTACGTC. It is translated as CASSGAPSYEQYV.

V and J are TRBV9 and TRBJ1-3; D remains unclear. The germline V and J ends were trimmed by 2 bases and 3 bases, with 21 bases remaining between them. CDR3 length: 18 amino acids. Looked up from germline, CDR1 is SGDLS and CDR2 is YYNGEE. CDR3 DNA: TGTGCCAGCAGCGTCGGCCCCCTGCCCGGGCTAGTTGGAAACACCATATATTTT. This encodes CASSVGPLPGLVGNTIYF.

The chain has TRBV28 and TRBJ1-1; TRBD1 matches at 7 bases. Germline CDR1 and CDR2: MDHEN and SYDVKM. Trimming at V came to 3 bases and at J to 3 bases, leaving 1 base not matched to a gene. The CDR3 contains 13 residues. This CDR3 reads CASSFQGDTEAFF. The CDR3 nucleotides read TGTGCCAGCAGTTTCCAGGGGGACACTGAAGCTTTCTTT.

CDR3 sequence reads: CASSIGQVGFNQPQHF. The DNA for the CDR3 is TGTGCCAGTAGTATAGGACAGGTGGGGTTCAATCAGCCCCAGCATTTT. This chain connects TRBV19 to TRBJ1-5, with TRBD1 as a possible D gene (6 bases). Germline V gene data show CDR1 as LNHDA and CDR2 as SQIVND (reference sequence). Trimming shortened V by 1 base and J by 3 bases, and 13 bases separated the two germline ends. The CDR3 totals 16 residues.

This clone was observed a single time. For the CDR3, the DNA is TGTGCCAGCAGCCCGTCTCCCGGACTAGCGGGAGGGAGGAATGAGCAGTTCTTC. Translation gives CASSPSPGLAGGRNEQFF. The J gene is TRBJ2-1, the V gene TRBV11-2; 15 nucleotides line up with TRBD2. Looked up from germline, CDR1 is SGHAT and CDR2 is FQNNGV. CDR3 size: 18 residues. V trimming: 5 bases; J trimming: 7 bases; junction bases outside the gene matches: 12.